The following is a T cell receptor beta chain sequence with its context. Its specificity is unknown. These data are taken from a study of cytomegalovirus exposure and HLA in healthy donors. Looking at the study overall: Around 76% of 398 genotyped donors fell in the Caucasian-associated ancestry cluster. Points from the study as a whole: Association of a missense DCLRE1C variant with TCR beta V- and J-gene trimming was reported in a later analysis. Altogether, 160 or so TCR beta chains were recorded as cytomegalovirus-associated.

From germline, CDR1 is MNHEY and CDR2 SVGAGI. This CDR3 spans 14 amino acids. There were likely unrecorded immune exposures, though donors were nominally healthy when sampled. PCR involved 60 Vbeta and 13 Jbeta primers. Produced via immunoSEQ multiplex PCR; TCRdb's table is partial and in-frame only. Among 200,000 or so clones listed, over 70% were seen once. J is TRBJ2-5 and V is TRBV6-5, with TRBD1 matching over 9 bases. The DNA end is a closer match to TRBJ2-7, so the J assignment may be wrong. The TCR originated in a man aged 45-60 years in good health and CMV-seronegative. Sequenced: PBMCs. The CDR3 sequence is CASSYLGQGYEQYF. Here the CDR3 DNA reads TGTGCCAGCAGTTACTTGGGACAGGGCTACGAGCAGTACTTC.